One T cell receptor (beta chain) is described in this entry. In the authors' methods: Amplification of reference gene primers was used by the study to estimate nucleated cell counts. Profiling relied on immunoSEQ multiplex PCR, and the TCRdb table lists in-frame clones only, not all of them. V and J calls and clone size are those listed in that table; D and trimming were worked out from the DNA. The repertoire includes roughly 66,000 clones, about 91% of them detected once, and 7.3% sits in the top ten. This record comes from a study of blood T cell repertoires in COVID-19. Background on the study: Samples representing acute and convalescent COVID-19 were sourced from the United States, Italy and Spain. T cells, B-cell-depleted T cells, or PBMCs provided the cDNA or gDNA that served as material.

Germline V gives CDR1 SNHLY, CDR2 FYNNEI. The CDR3 runs to 15 residues. V gave up 6 bases and J gave up 8 bases; unmatched junction bases: 8. This TCR was sampled from a human donor in a cohort sampled during active COVID-19. Material: peripheral blood. The rearrangement uses TRBV2 and TRBJ1-6, with 9 bases fitting TRBD1. The CDR3 sequence: CASSRTGAKDSPLHF. The CDR3 nucleotides are TGTGCCAGCAGCAGGACAGGGGCAAAGGATTCACCCCTCCACTTT.